One sample yielded the 27 T cell receptor beta chains listed below, sequenced in a study of identical twins. TCRdb itself ran the 5' RACE reads through MiXCR, one entry per CDR3 protein. The data show a few hundred thousand distinct CDR3 sequences, about an eighth seen once. These same data were also listed under a study on yellow fever vaccine responses in identical twins.

Sequenced material: memory (CD45RO+) T cells sorted from blood. These receptors were taken from a woman under 30 in good health.

This clonotype was recorded many times. CDR3 protein: CASSLGPLNSPLHF. The CDR3 nucleotides read TGTGCCAGCAGCTTAGGGCCACTGAATTCACCCCTCCACTTT. This sequence joins TRBV7-2 and TRBJ1-6; D unclear. The CDR3 loop spans 14 amino acids. CDR1 SGHTA and CDR2 FQGNSA come from the germline V gene. With 1 base removed from V and 7 bases from J, the gap between germline ends came to 8 bases. Based on the CDR3 plus reference TRBV7-2 and TRBJ1-6, the full variable domain is GAGVSQSPSNKVTEKGKDVELRCDPISGHTALYWYRQSLGQGLEFLIYFQGNSAPDKSGLPSDRFSAERTGGSVSTLTIQRTQQEDSAVYLCASSLGPLNSPLHFGNGTRLTVT.

This chain connects TRBV20-1 to TRBJ2-5, with a possible D match to TRBD2 (6 bases). Germline values: CDR1 DFQATT, CDR2 SNEGSKA (reference sequence). Trimming left V 6 bases short and J 4 bases short, with 12 bases between. The CDR3 is 12 residues long. CDR3 in DNA: TGCAGTGCAACGGGAGTACTAGAGACCCAGTACTTC. Protein product: CSATGVLETQYF.

V is TRBV12-3 or TRBV12-4 and J is TRBJ2-1; 11 nucleotides agree with TRBD2. The CDR3 sequence is 13 residues long. V gave up 8 bases and J gave up 15 bases; unmatched junction bases: 12. The DNA of the CDR3 is TGTGCCAGCGGAGCGACTTACGGGACTAGCGGGTTCTTC. As protein: CASGATYGTSGFF.

There are a few counts of this clonotype. The genes are TRBV18 and TRBJ2-3; 14 bases map to TRBD2. CDR1 is KGHSH, CDR2 LQKENI, per germline. V lost 3 bases to trimming and J lost 4 bases; unmatched junction nucleotides: 9. CDR3 length: 18 amino acids. The CDR3 reads CASSPSGTSGGTPDTQYF. In nucleotides, the CDR3 is TGTGCCAGCTCACCCTCTGGGACTAGCGGGGGAACCCCAGATACGCAGTATTTT. Based on the CDR3 plus reference TRBV18 and TRBJ2-3, the full variable domain is NAGVMQNPRHLVRRRGQEARLRCSPMKGHSHVYWYRQLPEEGLKFMVYLQKENIIDESGMPKERFSAEFPKEGPSILRIQQVVRGDSAAYFCASSPSGTSGGTPDTQYFGPGTRLTVL.

This chain connects TRBV6-1 to TRBJ2-1; 10 bases line up with TRBD2. Germline CDR1 MNHNS, CDR2 SASEGT. The length of the CDR3 is 17 residues. The trim removed 6 bases at V and 12 bases at J, leaving 20 bases unmatched. CDR3 amino acids: CASSSGEAGGLNRVQFF. The CDR3 nucleotides read TGTGCCAGCAGCTCGGGGGAAGCGGGGGGGTTGAATAGGGTGCAGTTCTTC.

The V call is TRBV7-6, the J call TRBJ1-4; perhaps TRBD1 as D (6 bases). There are 18 residues in the CDR3. V was pared by 1 base and J by 7 bases, with 22 bases between. From germline, CDR1 is SGHVS and CDR2 FNYEAQ. The CDR3: CASSLDLQSRGGSEKLFF. In DNA, the CDR3 is TGTGCCAGCAGCTTAGATCTTCAAAGCAGGGGTGGGAGTGAAAAACTGTTTTTT.

This clonotype was seen repeatedly, ten times or more. The V call is TRBV2, the J call TRBJ1-6; unclear D gene. CDR1 is SNHLY and CDR2 is FYNNEI in the germline V gene. This CDR3 comprises 13 residues. Trimming pared 2 bases from V and 10 bases from J, leaving 9 bases between. DNA for the CDR3: TGTGCCAGCAGTGAATCTGGGAACTCACCCCTCCACTTT. It translates to CASSESGNSPLHF.

V and J are TRBV5-5 and TRBJ2-1; D is ambiguous. From germline, CDR1 is SGHKS and CDR2 YYEKEE (reference sequence). Trimming took off 1 base at V and 0 bases at J, with 8 bases between the two ends. The CDR3 covers 15 residues. The CDR3 sequence is CASSLIAPSYNEQFF. The CDR3 DNA is TGTGCCAGCAGCTTGATAGCCCCCTCCTACAATGAGCAGTTCTTC.

The CDR3 spells CASSSTSGSETQYF. The CDR3 DNA reads TGTGCCAGCAGCTCGACTAGCGGGAGCGAGACCCAGTACTTC. The gene calls are TRBV7-2 and TRBJ2-5; 12 positions agree with TRBD2. This CDR3 contains 14 residues. V was pared by 4 bases and J by 5 bases, with 2 bases of the junction left unmatched. Germline V lookup: CDR1 SGHTA, CDR2 FQGNSA.

In this sample, this clonotype turned up a few times. This chain joins TRBV4-3 and TRBJ1-1; TRBD1 is a possible D gene (6 bases). Germline CDR1 LGHNA, CDR2 YSLEER. This CDR3 contains 14 residues. V was pared by 0 bases and J by 1 base, with 6 bases between. CDR3 residues: CASSQDRGNTEAFF. The CDR3 nucleotides read TGCGCCAGCAGCCAAGACAGGGGGAACACTGAAGCTTTCTTT.

The chain is built from TRBV18 and TRBJ1-6, with D maybe TRBD1 (6 bases). The ends were cut back, 6 bases at V and 7 bases at J, with 10 bases in the middle. CDR3 length: 13 residues. The germline gives CDR1 KGHSH, CDR2 LQKENI. CDR3 protein: CASSNTGNSPLHF. CDR3 bases: TGTGCCAGCTCGAACACAGGGAATTCACCCCTCCACTTT.

The V gene is TRBV6-2 or TRBV6-3, the J gene TRBJ2-5, with TRBD2 identical over 12 bases. Germline V gene sequence: CDR1 MNHEY, CDR2 SVGEGT. CDR3 length equals 17 residues. Trimming took 6 bases from V and 2 from J; bases not matched to a gene: 10. The CDR3 region is CASSSGTSGSPQETQYF. Here the CDR3 DNA reads TGTGCCAGCAGCTCCGGGACTAGCGGGTCTCCTCAAGAGACCCAGTACTTC.

This clonotype was picked up a small number of times. V gene TRBV2 combines with J gene TRBJ1-6, with 10 bases fitting TRBD1. The germline V gene has CDR1 SNHLY and CDR2 FYNNEI. The CDR3 runs to 15 residues. Trimming at V came to 7 bases and at J to 9 bases, leaving 9 bases not matched to a gene. The CDR3 DNA reads TGTGCCAGCATCCCACCGGGACAGGGGCTTTCACCCCTCCACTTT. Protein sequence: CASIPPGQGLSPLHF.

This clonotype was picked up many times. The chain has TRBV21-1 and TRBJ2-3; the D call TRBD2 from the table was never checked on the DNA. TRBV21-1 is tagged as a pseudogene. The CDR3 has 16 amino acids. DNA of the CDR3: TGTGCCAGCAGCAAACGGGCTAGCGGGGGGGCAGATACGCAGTATTTT. Amino acids: CASSKRASGGADTQYF.

The chain has TRBV2 and TRBJ1-1, with D uncertain. Germline V gene data show CDR1 as SNHLY and CDR2 as FYNNEI. The CDR3 contains 13 residues. V lost 5 bases and J lost 2, with 9 bases in between. CDR3 DNA sequence: TGTGCCAGCAGTTCGGCGGGTAACACTGAAGCTTTCTTT. It translates to CASSSAGNTEAFF.

This clonotype was counted only a few times. This rearrangement joins TRBV6-5 to TRBJ1-1; D remains unclear. Looked up from germline, CDR1 is MNHEY and CDR2 is SVGAGI. V lost 2 bases to trimming and J lost 2 bases, with 12 bases between them. CDR3 size: 15 residues. The CDR3 loop is CASSYQAEFNTEAFF. In nucleotides, the CDR3 is TGTGCCAGCAGTTACCAAGCGGAATTCAACACTGAAGCTTTCTTT.

This clonotype was observed many times. The V gene is TRBV11-2, the J gene TRBJ2-1, with 16 bases matching TRBD2. The CDR3 is made up of 17 amino acids. Trimming at V came to 5 bases and at J to 2 bases, leaving 3 bases not matched to a gene. CDR1 SGHAT and CDR2 FQNNGV come from the germline V gene. The CDR3 nucleotides read TGTGCCAGCAGCCCGGGGACTAGCGGGGGGGCCTACAATGAGCAGTTCTTC. It specifies CASSPGTSGGAYNEQFF. The full variable domain, rest sourced from reference TRBV11-2 and TRBJ2-1, is EAGVAQSPRYKIIEKRQSVAFWCNPISGHATLYWYQQILGQGPKLLIQFQNNGVVDDSQLPKDRFSAERLKGVDSTLKIQPAKLEDSAVYLCASSPGTSGGAYNEQFFGPGTRLTVL.

This rearrangement joins TRBV7-9 to TRBJ2-2; 10 bases map to TRBD2. CDR3 size: 17 residues. V was pared by 0 bases and J by 4 bases, with 5 bases of the junction left unmatched. Germline CDR1 SEHNR, CDR2 FQNEAQ (reference sequence). CDR3 nucleotide sequence: TGTGCCAGCAGCTTAGCGCTAGCGGGAGCCTCCACCGGGGAGCTGTTTTTT. Amino acids: CASSLALAGASTGELFF.

This chain joins TRBV24-1 and TRBJ2-5, with D unresolved. The V end was cut by 3 bases, the J end by 2 bases, with 12 bases between. This CDR3 is 15 amino acids long. From germline, CDR1 is KGHDR and CDR2 SFDVKD. The CDR3 coding sequence is TGTGCCACCAGTGATACCAGGACGGCTCAAGAGACCCAGTACTTC. It encodes CATSDTRTAQETQYF.

CDR3 sequence: CASSSTSGRPSSSTDTQYF. CDR3 coding DNA: TGTGCCAGCAGTTCTACTAGCGGGAGACCATCTTCTAGCACAGATACGCAGTATTTT. The genes are TRBV28 and TRBJ2-3; 11 bases align to TRBD2. Trimming at V came to 4 bases and at J to 0 bases, leaving 12 bases not matched to a gene. The CDR3 spans 19 residues. Germline V gene lookup returns CDR1 MDHEN and CDR2 SYDVKM.

This clonotype was observed a few times. This chain joins TRBV19 and TRBJ2-7; 10 bases agree with TRBD1. The CDR3 contains 16 residues. Per germline, CDR1 LNHDA and CDR2 SQIVND (reference sequence). Trimming at V came to 2 bases and at J to 3 bases, leaving 7 bases not matched to a gene. The CDR3 reads CASSIPPGDRGYEQYF. The CDR3, as DNA: TGTGCCAGTAGTATACCCCCGGGGGACAGGGGCTACGAGCAGTACTTC.

With respect to this clonotype: A much larger clone lies a single base off, so this may be a read error. V usage is TRBV28 and J usage is TRBJ2-2, with TRBD2 as a possible D gene (5 bases). The CDR3 is made up of 15 amino acids. The V gene's germline CDR1 is MDHEN and CDR2 SYDVKM. The CDR3 DNA reads as TGTGCCAGCAGTTTAATTCGGGTGGCGTCCGGGGAGCTGCTTTTT. This translates into CASSLIRVASGELLF.

This clonotype was seen repeatedly, ten times or more. The chain is built from TRBV12-3 or TRBV12-4 and TRBJ2-4, with TRBD2 identical over 13 bases. J was trimmed by 4 bases and V by 2 bases; bases with no gene match: 2. CDR3 length: 16 residues. The DNA for the CDR3 is TGTGCCAGCAGTTTAAGGACTAGCGGGAGAAAAAACATTCAGTACTTC. Translation gives CASSLRTSGRKNIQYF.

The chain employs TRBV24-1 and TRBJ2-3; 9 bases are a match to TRBD2. CDR1 KGHDR and CDR2 SFDVKD come from the germline V gene. CDR3 length equals 15 residues. With V trimmed by 5 bases and J by 1 base, 3 bases remained unmatched. The CDR3 spells CATSVSGGGTDTQYF. DNA for the CDR3: TGTGCCACCAGTGTTAGCGGGGGCGGCACAGATACGCAGTATTTT.

This clonotype was detected many times. The chain joins TRBV5-1 to TRBJ2-7; tentatively, D is TRBD1 (5 bases). Germline assignment: CDR1 SGHRS and CDR2 YFSETQ. V was trimmed by 4 bases and J by 2 bases, leaving 16 bases between them. The CDR3 is made up of 15 amino acids. The CDR3 here is CASSPKTVLTYEQYF. The CDR3 region has the DNA TGCGCCAGCAGCCCGAAGACAGTTTTGACCTACGAGCAGTACTTC.

This chain links TRBV5-1 with TRBJ2-5; D might be TRBD2 (6 bases). The CDR3 length is 15 residues. Germline lookup yields CDR1 SGHRS and CDR2 YFSETQ. V gave up 4 bases and J gave up 1 base, with 14 bases separating them. CDR3 sequence reads: CASSVGGATQETQYF. The CDR3, as DNA: TGCGCCAGCAGCGTGGGGGGAGCCACCCAAGAGACCCAGTACTTC. Filled out from reference TRBV5-1 and TRBJ2-5, the complete variable domain reads KAGVTQTPRYLIKTRGQQVTLSCSPISGHRSVSWYQQTPGQGLQFLFEYFSETQRNKGNFPGRFSGRQFSNSRSEMNVSTLELGDSALYLCASSVGGATQETQYFGPGTRLLVL.

The chain employs TRBV12-3 or TRBV12-4 and TRBJ2-3, with TRBD1 matching 8 bases. The CDR3 is 16 amino acids. V shed 5 bases, J shed 0 bases, and the junction held 7 bases outside the gene matches. The CDR3 spells CASSPGTGTSTDTQYF. The DNA of the CDR3 is TGTGCCAGCAGTCCCGGGACAGGTACTAGCACAGATACGCAGTATTTT.